This TCR beta chain originates from a study of technical replicates of blood from several donors listed by TCRdb under 2017. Of note for this clone: The clone's antigen remains unknown. Base qualities are not provided; no much larger clone lies one nucleotide away.

Receptor amplification or capture employed the immunoSEQ multiplex PCR assay. Not all clones reach the TCRdb copy of this immuneACCESS table, which keeps in-frame sequences only. Checked studies attribute under half of the gap to unresolved V genes and leave the rest unexplained. The sample records roughly 82,000 clones, 80% to 95% of which are singletons. The ten largest clones take up 0.25% to 0.35% of the sample. At the junction V is shortened by 3 bases and J by 0 bases; bases outside the gene matches: 7. CDR1 and CDR2 are drawn from the germline V gene (reference sequence): LNHDA, SQIVND. The CDR3 covers 17 residues, taking in both the cysteine and the phenylalanine. The entry retains the CDR3 DNA only, 51 bases that are in frame from base 1.

The sequencing sample was made of T cells isolated from PBMCs. The clonotype was recovered from a human donor in good health. Recombination joined TRBV19 with TRBJ2-3, and 9 junctional nucleotides match TRBD2. In nucleotide form, the sequence is TGTGCCAGTAGTATGGCGCTAGCGGGGTTTAGCACAGATACGCAGTATTTT. The resulting protein is CASSMALAGFSTDTQYF.